This entry is about one T cell receptor (beta chain). These data are taken from a study of control samples from healthy donors and cancer patients. Trimming pared 0 bases from V and 2 bases from J, leaving 10 bases between. Germline lookup yields CDR1 MNHEY and CDR2 SVGEGT. The CDR3 extends over 15 amino acids. Profiled with immunoSEQ multiplex PCR; TCRdb holds only in-frame clones, not every one. Of 70,000 to 100,000 clones in the sample, about 88% were seen once. The genes are TRBV6-2 or TRBV6-3 and TRBJ1-1; a weak D match, TRBD1 (5 bases). Sequencing input: blood. The TCR sequence derives from a woman aged 55-70 years in good health. This chain's CDR3 is CASSYSGRGNTEAFF. CDR3 nucleotide sequence: TGTGCCAGCAGTTACTCGGGAAGGGGAAACACTGAAGCTTTCTTT.